Shown below are 21 T cell receptor beta chains from a single sample sequenced in a study of immune evolution from preneoplasia to lung adenocarcinoma. Libraries were prepared by immunoSEQ multiplex PCR; TCRdb keeps only in-frame clonotypes and omits some of them. The repertoire has 6,500 to 9,000 clones, roughly 88% of them found once; the top ten carry about 2.6%. Input material: FFPE minimally invasive lung adenocarcinoma tissue. These receptors originate from an older person with lung adenocarcinoma.

This chain connects TRBV6-5 to TRBJ2-7, with 11 bases identical to TRBD2. The length of the CDR3 is 15 residues. Looked up from germline, CDR1 is MNHEY and CDR2 is SVGAGI. V gave up 6 bases and J gave up 0 bases; unmatched junction bases: 4. CDR3 nucleotide sequence: TGTGCCAGCAGAGCTACTAGCGGGAGCTCCTACGAGCAGTACTTC. Its translation: CASRATSGSSYEQYF.

J is TRBJ2-2 and V is TRBV11-3, with D perhaps matching TRBD1 (6 bases). CDR3 length equals 16 residues. The V end was cut by 5 bases, the J end by 0 bases, with 13 bases between. The germline CDR1 and CDR2 sequences are SGHNT and YENEEA. This chain's CDR3 is CASSKRGSSNTGELFF. The CDR3 nucleotides are TGTGCCAGCAGCAAAAGGGGGTCCTCGAACACCGGGGAGCTGTTTTTT.

The chain employs TRBV19 and TRBJ2-2; D is undetermined. The CDR3 loop spans 15 amino acids. The germline CDR1 and CDR2 sequences are LNHDA and SQIVND (reference sequence). The ends were cut back, 3 bases at V and 0 bases at J, with 8 bases in the middle. The CDR3 region is CASSITATNTGELFF. The CDR3 nucleotides are TGTGCCAGTAGTATCACCGCAACGAACACCGGGGAGCTGTTTTTT.

The genes are TRBV12-5 and TRBJ1-4, with no clear D. V dropped 9 bases and J dropped 8 bases, with 10 bases sitting between them. The CDR3 contains 11 residues. The V gene's germline CDR1 is LGHNT and CDR2 FRNRAP. CDR3 in amino acids: CARGIGEKLFF. In nucleotides, the CDR3 is TGTGCTAGGGGGATCGGGGAAAAACTGTTTTTT.

The chain employs TRBV6-6 and TRBJ1-6, with unresolved D. From germline, CDR1 is MNHNY and CDR2 SVGAGI (reference sequence). There are 13 residues in the CDR3. Trimming took 0 bases from V and 18 from J, leaving 15 bases between them. The CDR3, as DNA: TGTGCCAGCAGTTACTCCCGAGAGCCGGCAAGCCACTTT. Translating gives CASSYSREPASHF.

This chain uses TRBV2 with TRBJ1-1; possibly TRBD1 for D (6 bases). V lost 4 bases, J lost 6 bases, and 9 bases lay in between. Germline V gives CDR1 SNHLY, CDR2 FYNNEI. The CDR3 runs 12 residues. CDR3 loop: CASSGQAAEAFF. CDR3 bases: TGTGCCAGCAGTGGACAGGCGGCTGAAGCTTTCTTT.

Worth noting for this clone: Just one base apart from a much larger clone, this may be a read error. In the same sample, other DNA sequences code for this CDR3. This chain uses TRBV9 with TRBJ2-2; 10 nucleotides line up with TRBD1. In germline, CDR1 is SGDLS, CDR2 YYNGEE. This CDR3 contains 15 residues. CDR3 in DNA: TGTGCCAGCAGCGTGGGACAGGGGATCACCGGAGAGCTGTTTTTT. It codes for CASSVGQGITGELFF.

With respect to this clone: This specimen includes other DNA sequences encoding the same CDR3. The rearrangement links TRBV28 to TRBJ2-7; D is uncertain. CDR1 MDHEN and CDR2 SYDVKM come from the germline V gene. Deletions cut 4 bases from V and 3 bases from J, with 16 bases between. The CDR3 spans 15 residues. The CDR3 sequence: CASSSTGPPSYEQYF. DNA of the CDR3: TGTGCCAGCAGTTCCACCGGGCCCCCTAGCTACGAGCAGTACTTC.

The V call is TRBV5-1, the J call TRBJ2-5; 8 bases align to TRBD1. The CDR3 is 15 amino acids. Germline V gene sequence: CDR1 SGHRS, CDR2 YFSETQ. V shed 5 bases, J shed 5 bases, and the junction held 11 bases outside the gene matches. CDR3 nucleotides: TGCGCCAGCAGTCGGCAGGGGGCGACTGGGGAGACCCAGTACTTC. Its protein product is CASSRQGATGETQYF.

This clone appeared a single time. The chain is built from TRBV18 and TRBJ2-7, with 7 bases aligning to TRBD1. The length of the CDR3 is 13 residues. The J segment lost 3 bases and the V segment lost 5 bases, leaving 4 bases of the junction unmatched. Germline CDR1 and CDR2: KGHSH and LQKENI. CDR3 sequence reads: CASSKRQGYEQYF. The CDR3 nucleotides are TGTGCCAGCTCAAAAAGACAGGGCTACGAGCAGTACTTC.

The chain links TRBV12-5 to TRBJ1-2; TRBD1 might be the D (5 bases). The V gene lost 8 bases and the J gene lost 2 bases, with 9 bases spanning the gap. Germline CDR1 reads LGHNT; CDR2 reads FRNRAP. This CDR3 is 12 amino acids long. Written as DNA, the CDR3 is TGTGCTAGTTCCGCAGGGAACTATGGCTACACCTTC. It codes for CASSAGNYGYTF.

The V and J genes are TRBV5-1 and TRBJ1-1; the D gene is possibly TRBD1 (5 bases). The CDR3 contains 16 residues. Germline V gene data show CDR1 as SGHRS and CDR2 as YFSETQ. V was clipped by 4 bases and J by 0 bases, with 16 bases between them. Here the CDR3 reads CASSHAGPAMNTEAFF. DNA of the CDR3: TGCGCCAGCAGCCACGCAGGGCCTGCTATGAACACTGAAGCTTTCTTT.

In this sample, this clone turned up once. The chain combines TRBV7-2 with TRBJ1-5, with 8 nucleotides matching TRBD1. V dropped 5 bases and J dropped 4; count of bases not matched to a gene: 7. The CDR3 is made up of 15 amino acids. The germline CDR1 and CDR2 sequences are SGHTA and FQGNSA. CDR3 sequence: CASSVLGTGNQPQHF. CDR3 nucleotides: TGTGCCAGCAGCGTATTGGGGACAGGAAATCAGCCCCAGCATTTT.

The V gene is TRBV6-5, the J gene TRBJ2-2; 7 bases match TRBD1. This CDR3 is 14 amino acids long. In germline, CDR1 is MNHEY, CDR2 SVGAGI. J gave up 8 bases and V 6 bases, and 9 bases lay outside the gene matches. The CDR3 region has the DNA TGTGCCAGCAGCCCCTGGACAGGAAGAGGGGAGCTGTTTTTT. Amino acids: CASSPWTGRGELFF.

The rearrangement uses TRBV7-9 and TRBJ1-1, with TRBD1 matching over 8 bases. V trimming: 7 bases; J trimming: 0 bases; junction bases outside the gene matches: 16. Germline CDR1 is SEHNR and CDR2 is FQNEAQ (reference sequence). The CDR3 has 18 amino acids. The CDR3 loop is CASTHPTGALNMNTEAFF. DNA of the CDR3: TGTGCCAGCACCCACCCGACAGGGGCCCTGAACATGAACACTGAAGCTTTCTTT.

J is TRBJ1-3 and V is TRBV9; no clear D gene. This CDR3 contains 16 residues. Trimming stripped 0 bases from V and 1 base from J, with 11 bases between. Germline V gene data show CDR1 as SGDLS and CDR2 as YYNGEE. The CDR3 DNA reads TGTGCCAGCAGCGTAGAGTTTGGATTATCTGGAAACACCATATATTTT. It translates to CASSVEFGLSGNTIYF.

This sequence joins TRBV5-6 and TRBJ1-4; no reliable D call. There are 14 residues in the CDR3. V lost 4 bases and J 6 bases, leaving 13 bases between the germline ends. Germline CDR1 reads SGHDT; CDR2 reads YYEEEE. DNA for the CDR3: TGTGCCAGCAGCGAGGGTGATAGGGATGAAAAACTGTTTTTT. This encodes CASSEGDRDEKLFF.

This chain joins TRBV11-3 and TRBJ2-5; TRBD1 matches 12 bases. CDR1 is SGHNT and CDR2 is YENEEA in the germline V gene. Unmatched junction bases numbered 4, after V lost 3 bases and J lost 5 bases. The CDR3 is 15 amino acids. In nucleotides, the CDR3 is TGTGCCAGCAGCTTGGGACAGGGGGCGCAGGAGACCCAGTACTTC. Protein product: CASSLGQGAQETQYF.

The V gene is TRBV27, the J gene TRBJ1-1; D is unresolved. Germline CDR1 MNHEY, CDR2 SMNVEV (reference sequence). This CDR3 region has 13 residues. Trimming pared 7 bases from V and 6 bases from J, leaving 15 bases between. The DNA of the CDR3 is TGTGCCAGCAATCTAGTATCGGGTTCTGAAGCTTTCTTT. Protein sequence: CASNLVSGSEAFF.

The chain recombines TRBV11-1 with TRBJ2-7; D is uncertain. V lost 5 bases to trimming and J lost 5 bases, with 22 bases between them. CDR3 size: 16 residues. The germline CDR1 and CDR2 sequences are SGHAT and FQDESV (reference sequence). CDR3 sequence: CASSPDGTLSWDEQYF. For the CDR3, the DNA is TGTGCCAGCAGCCCGGACGGAACCCTCTCTTGGGACGAGCAGTACTTC.

The chain joins TRBV5-5 to TRBJ2-3, with D maybe TRBD1 (7 bases). The ends were cut back, 5 bases at V and 4 bases at J, with 23 bases in the middle. Germline assignment: CDR1 SGHKS and CDR2 YYEKEE (reference sequence). The CDR3 has 17 residues. Here the CDR3 reads CASRTEPPGGGADTQYF. The CDR3 DNA reads as TGTGCCAGCAGGACCGAACCTCCAGGGGGAGGTGCAGATACGCAGTATTTT.